This T cell receptor beta chain was captured in a study of cytomegalovirus exposure and HLA in healthy donors. This clone was found once. Its antigen is not known. A read error may account for a junction end that differs from germline. The germline V gene encodes CDR1 MDHEN and CDR2 SYDVKM. The CDR3 has 14 residues. Study-wide points: Accurate prediction of most subjects' HLA-A and HLA-B alleles from TCR beta sequences was reported. Several top significant clusters appeared, in a later analysis, to be linked to common viral pathogens. Presence/absence analysis assumed near-uniform sequencing depth across donors.

The PCR was carried out with 60 Vbeta primers and 13 Jbeta primers. Data came from immunoSEQ multiplex PCR; TCRdb stores just in-frame clones and leaves some out. The sample has approximately 220,000 clones, around 83% seen once. This sequence originates from a girl under 18 in good health and CMV-seronegative. The chain uses TRBV28 and TRBJ2-3, with D possibly being TRBD2 (5 bases). Sequencing used PBMCs. CDR3 sequence reads: CASSKSASTDTQYF. CDR3 nucleotides: TGTGCCAGCAGCAAGTCGGCTAGCACAGATACACAGTATTTT.